The following is a T cell receptor beta chain sequence with its context. The antigen remains undetermined. In germline, CDR1 is GTSNPN, CDR2 SVGIG (reference sequence). The CDR3 covers 11 residues. The authors ran a second PCR of about 6 to 12 cycles using a sample-barcoded 5' primer and a J-beta primer mix. Each single sample gave us at least 2.5 million CDR3-containing paired-end reads. TCRdb independently ran MiXCR on the 5' RACE reads; one entry per CDR3 protein. The table includes approximately 700,000 distinct CDR3 sequences, approximately 29% detected once. This sample was taken from a study of blood T cells in healthy people across ages. Study-wide results and limits: The lack of PBMC sorting stopped any conclusive naive versus antigen-experienced comparison. Across the age range, TCR beta diversity per million T cells fell in a roughly linear way.

The donors, aged 6 to 90, were healthy Caucasians from Russia. The chain employs TRBV30 and TRBJ2-5; the D is unclear. The J call is uncertain, as TRBJ2-7 better fits the DNA end. The source of this sequence is a woman over 75 in good health. Input material: blood. The CDR3 DNA follows: TGTGCCTGGAGTGGGCGGTACGAGCAGTACTTC. As protein: CAWSGRYEQYF.